The entry that follows covers one T cell receptor beta chain sequence. The antigen is unknown. This record comes from a study of T cells in tumors after PD-1 blockade. Study-level background: Patients had no prior checkpoint blockade, systemic immunosuppressants, or anti-cancer therapy within 4 weeks. Patients received pembrolizumab 200 mg every 3 weeks or cemiplimab 350 mg every 2 weeks. Some patients also took daily vismodegib 150 mg during anti-PD-1 treatment.

Sequencing was performed with immunoSEQ multiplex PCR; in TCRdb, only in-frame clones are kept and a portion is missing. The table lists about 60,000 clones, 74% of them singletons. General study results and limits: Some novel exhausted tumor clones appeared in pre-treatment blood, suggesting peripheral recruitment.

CDR1 SGHDT and CDR2 YYEEEE come from the germline V gene. V was clipped by 4 bases and J by 14 bases; unmatched bases: 7. The CDR3 sequence is 12 residues long. The sequences come from PBMCs, collected after anti-PD-1 treatment. The V and J genes are TRBV5-6 and TRBJ1-4, with TRBD1 identical over 8 bases. The sequence derives from a human donor with basal cell carcinoma. CDR3 nucleotide sequence: TGTGCCAGCAGCCAGAGGACAGGGAAGCTGTTTTTT. Translated: CASSQRTGKLFF.